The next 2 T cell receptor beta chains were all read from a single sample in a study of T cells in Graves' hyperthyroidism and ophthalmopathy. The CDR3 regions of TCR beta were amplified from RNA transcripts. HTBI primers were the set used in a first-round RT-PCR of the TCR CDR3. Using its own MiXCR run on the multiplex PCR reads, TCRdb lists one record per CDR3 protein. The table includes some 400,000 distinct CDR3 sequences, roughly 13% detected once. Sequencing input: blood. Every receptor here comes from a man younger than 40 with Graves' hyperthyroidism that later progressed to Graves' ophthalmopathy.

This clonotype was seen many times. The J gene is TRBJ2-1, the V gene TRBV18; D gene ambiguous. Germline V gene sequence: CDR1 KGHSH, CDR2 LQKENI. Trimming removed 0 bases from V and 1 base from J, with 4 bases in between. CDR3 length: 14 amino acids. The CDR3 nucleotides read TGTGCCAGCTCACCACCGTTTTCCTACAATGAGCAGTTCTTC. Encoded protein: CASSPPFSYNEQFF.

This clonotype was detected ten times or more. This chain joins TRBV28 and TRBJ1-1, with TRBD1 identical over 11 bases. V gave up 5 bases and J gave up 1 base; unmatched junction bases: 12. Germline V lookup: CDR1 MDHEN, CDR2 SYDVKM. The CDR3 covers 18 residues. The CDR3 loop reads CASSPLGQGAYGNTEAFF. The DNA for the CDR3 is TGTGCCAGCAGTCCCCTTGGACAGGGGGCTTATGGGAACACTGAAGCTTTCTTT.